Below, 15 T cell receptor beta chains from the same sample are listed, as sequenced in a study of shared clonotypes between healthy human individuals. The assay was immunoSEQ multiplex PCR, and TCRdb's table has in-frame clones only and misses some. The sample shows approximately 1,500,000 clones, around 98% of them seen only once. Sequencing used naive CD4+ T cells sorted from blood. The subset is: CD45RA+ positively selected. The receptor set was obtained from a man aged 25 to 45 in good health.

The CDR3 nucleotides are TGTGCCAGCAGCTTGGGAGACAGGGAGGGTCAGCCCCAGCATTTT. This sequence encodes CASSLGDREGQPQHF. This chain links TRBV5-8 with TRBJ1-5; 7 bases map to TRBD1. The CDR3 loop spans 15 amino acids. V was clipped by 0 bases and J by 6 bases; unmatched bases: 6. CDR1 is SGHTS and CDR2 is YDEGEE in the germline V gene.

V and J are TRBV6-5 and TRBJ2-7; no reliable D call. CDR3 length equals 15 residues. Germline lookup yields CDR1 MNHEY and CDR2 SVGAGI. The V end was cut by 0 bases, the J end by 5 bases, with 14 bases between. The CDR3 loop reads CASSYSDGTRHEQYF. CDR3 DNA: TGTGCCAGCAGTTACTCGGACGGAACGAGGCACGAGCAGTACTTC.

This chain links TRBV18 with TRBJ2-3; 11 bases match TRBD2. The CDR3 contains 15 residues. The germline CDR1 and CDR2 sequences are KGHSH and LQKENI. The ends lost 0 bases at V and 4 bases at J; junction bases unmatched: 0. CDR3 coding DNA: TGTGCCAGCTCACCACCGGGACTAGCGGCAGATACGCAGTATTTT. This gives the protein CASSPPGLAADTQYF.

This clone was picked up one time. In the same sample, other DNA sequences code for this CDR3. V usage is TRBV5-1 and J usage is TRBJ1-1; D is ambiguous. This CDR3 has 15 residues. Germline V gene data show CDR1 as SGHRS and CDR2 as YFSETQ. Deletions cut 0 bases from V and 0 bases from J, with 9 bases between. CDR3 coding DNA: TGCGCCAGCAGCTTGGTACCAGGAATGAACACTGAAGCTTTCTTT. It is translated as CASSLVPGMNTEAFF.

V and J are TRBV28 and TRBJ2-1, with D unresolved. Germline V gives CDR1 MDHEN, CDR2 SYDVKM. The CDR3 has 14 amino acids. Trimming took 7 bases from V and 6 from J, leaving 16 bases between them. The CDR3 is CASIQELLSNEQFF. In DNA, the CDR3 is TGTGCCAGCATCCAGGAGCTGCTAAGCAATGAGCAGTTCTTC.

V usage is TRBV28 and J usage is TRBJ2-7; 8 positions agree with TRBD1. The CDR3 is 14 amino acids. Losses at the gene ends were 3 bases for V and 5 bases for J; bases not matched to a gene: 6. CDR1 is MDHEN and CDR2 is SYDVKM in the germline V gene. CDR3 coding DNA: TGTGCCAGCAGTTTGGACAGGGTATTGCACGAGCAGTACTTC. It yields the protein CASSLDRVLHEQYF.

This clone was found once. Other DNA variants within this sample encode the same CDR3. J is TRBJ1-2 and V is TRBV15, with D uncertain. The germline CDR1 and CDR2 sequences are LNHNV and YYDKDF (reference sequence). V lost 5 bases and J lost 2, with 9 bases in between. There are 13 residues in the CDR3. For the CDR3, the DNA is TGTGCCACCAGCCGGGGAGCCAACTATGGCTACACCTTC. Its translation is CATSRGANYGYTF.

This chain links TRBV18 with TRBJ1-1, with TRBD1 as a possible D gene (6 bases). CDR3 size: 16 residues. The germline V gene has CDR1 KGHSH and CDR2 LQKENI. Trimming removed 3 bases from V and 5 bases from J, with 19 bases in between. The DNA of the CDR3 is TGTGCCAGCTCACCCCCGGGAGGGGGTGTTGTAACTGAAGCTTTCTTT. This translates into CASSPPGGGVVTEAFF.

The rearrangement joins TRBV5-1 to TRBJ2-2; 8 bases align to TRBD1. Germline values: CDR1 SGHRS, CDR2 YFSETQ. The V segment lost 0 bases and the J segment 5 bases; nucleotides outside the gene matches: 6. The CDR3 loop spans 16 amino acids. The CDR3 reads CASSLAGQVGTGELFF. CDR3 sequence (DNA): TGCGCCAGCAGCTTGGCGGGACAGGTCGGGACCGGGGAGCTGTTTTTT.

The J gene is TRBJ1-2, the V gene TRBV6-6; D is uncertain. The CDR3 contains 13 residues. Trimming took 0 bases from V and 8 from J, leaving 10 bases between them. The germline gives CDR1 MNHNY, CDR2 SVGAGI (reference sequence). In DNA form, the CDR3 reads TGTGCCAGCAGTTACTCGGGGATTGGGGGCTACACCTTC. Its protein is CASSYSGIGGYTF.

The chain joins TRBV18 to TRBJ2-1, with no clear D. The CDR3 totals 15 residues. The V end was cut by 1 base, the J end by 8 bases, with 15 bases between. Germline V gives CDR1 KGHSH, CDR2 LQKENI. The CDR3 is CASSPQSTWGHEQFF. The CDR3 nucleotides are TGTGCCAGCTCACCACAATCCACTTGGGGTCATGAGCAGTTCTTC.

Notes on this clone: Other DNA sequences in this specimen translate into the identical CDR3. The CDR3 nucleotides read TGTGCCAGCAGTGCCCTTTACGAGCAGTACTTC. Translating gives CASSALYEQYF. V gene TRBV2 combines with J gene TRBJ2-7; D call uncertain. The germline V gene has CDR1 SNHLY and CDR2 FYNNEI. This CDR3 spans 11 amino acids. Trimming removed 4 bases from V and 4 bases from J, with 5 bases in between.

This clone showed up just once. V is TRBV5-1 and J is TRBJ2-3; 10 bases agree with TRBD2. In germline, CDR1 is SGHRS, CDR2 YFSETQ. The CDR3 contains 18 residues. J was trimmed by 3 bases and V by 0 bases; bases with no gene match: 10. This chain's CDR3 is CASSLGAGGPYGTDTQYF. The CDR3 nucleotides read TGCGCCAGCAGCTTGGGAGCGGGAGGGCCTTACGGTACAGATACGCAGTATTTT.

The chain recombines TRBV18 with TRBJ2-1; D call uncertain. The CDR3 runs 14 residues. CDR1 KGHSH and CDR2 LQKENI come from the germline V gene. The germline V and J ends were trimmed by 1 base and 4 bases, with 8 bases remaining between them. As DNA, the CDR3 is TGTGCCAGCTCACCACTCGAGTTTTACAATGAGCAGTTCTTC. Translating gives CASSPLEFYNEQFF.

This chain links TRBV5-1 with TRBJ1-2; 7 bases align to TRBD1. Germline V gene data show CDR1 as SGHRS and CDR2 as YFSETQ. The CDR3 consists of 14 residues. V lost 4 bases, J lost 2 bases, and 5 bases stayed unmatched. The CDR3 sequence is CASSQTQGNYGYTF. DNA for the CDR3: TGCGCCAGCAGCCAGACACAGGGGAACTATGGCTACACCTTC. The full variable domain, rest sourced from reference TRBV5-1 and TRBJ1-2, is KAGVTQTPRYLIKTRGQQVTLSCSPISGHRSVSWYQQTPGQGLQFLFEYFSETQRNKGNFPGRFSGRQFSNSRSEMNVSTLELGDSALYLCASSQTQGNYGYTFGSGTRLTVV.